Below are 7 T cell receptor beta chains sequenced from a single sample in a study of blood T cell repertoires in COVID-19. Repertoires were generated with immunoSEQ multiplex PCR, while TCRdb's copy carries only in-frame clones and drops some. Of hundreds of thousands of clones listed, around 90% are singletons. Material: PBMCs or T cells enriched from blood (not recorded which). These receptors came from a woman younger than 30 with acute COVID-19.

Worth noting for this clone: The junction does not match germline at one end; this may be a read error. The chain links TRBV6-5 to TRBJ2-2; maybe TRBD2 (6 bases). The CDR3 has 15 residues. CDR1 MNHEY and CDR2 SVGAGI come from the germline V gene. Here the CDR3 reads CASSYSGVGTGELFF. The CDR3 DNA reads TGTGCCAGCAGCTACTCGGGAGTTGGTACCGGGGAGCTGTTTTTT.

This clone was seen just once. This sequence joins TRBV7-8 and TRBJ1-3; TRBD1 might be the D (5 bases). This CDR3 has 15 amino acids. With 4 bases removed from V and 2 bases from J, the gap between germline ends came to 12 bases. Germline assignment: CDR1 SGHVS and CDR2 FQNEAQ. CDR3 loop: CASSSRQFTGNTIYF. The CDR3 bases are TGTGCCAGCAGCTCAAGACAGTTCACTGGAAACACCATATATTTT.

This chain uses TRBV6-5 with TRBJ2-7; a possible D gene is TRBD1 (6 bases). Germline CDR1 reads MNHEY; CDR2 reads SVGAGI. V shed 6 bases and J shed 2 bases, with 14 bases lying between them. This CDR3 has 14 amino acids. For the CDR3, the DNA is TGTGCCAGCAGCCGTGGGACACTCACCTACGAGCAGTACTTC. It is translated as CASSRGTLTYEQYF.

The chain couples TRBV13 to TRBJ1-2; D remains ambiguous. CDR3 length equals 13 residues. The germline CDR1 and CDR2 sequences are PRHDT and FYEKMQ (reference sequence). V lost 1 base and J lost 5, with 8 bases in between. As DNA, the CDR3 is TGTGCCAGCAGCTTAGTTGGTCAGTATGGCTACACCTTC. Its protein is CASSLVGQYGYTF.

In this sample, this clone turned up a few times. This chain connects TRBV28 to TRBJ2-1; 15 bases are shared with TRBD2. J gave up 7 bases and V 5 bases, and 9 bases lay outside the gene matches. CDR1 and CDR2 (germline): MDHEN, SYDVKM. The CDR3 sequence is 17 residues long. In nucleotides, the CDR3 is TGTGCCAGCAGTACCGGACTAGCGGGAGGGCCTCTGAATGAGCAGTTCTTC. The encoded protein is CASSTGLAGGPLNEQFF.

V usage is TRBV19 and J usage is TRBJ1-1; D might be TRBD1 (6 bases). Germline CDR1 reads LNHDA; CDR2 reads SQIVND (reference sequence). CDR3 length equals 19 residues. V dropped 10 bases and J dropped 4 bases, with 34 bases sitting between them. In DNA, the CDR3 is TGTGCCACCTCCCTCGAGACCCGGACAGCCCAGGGGATGGGCACTGAAGCTTTCTTT. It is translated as CATSLETRTAQGMGTEAFF.

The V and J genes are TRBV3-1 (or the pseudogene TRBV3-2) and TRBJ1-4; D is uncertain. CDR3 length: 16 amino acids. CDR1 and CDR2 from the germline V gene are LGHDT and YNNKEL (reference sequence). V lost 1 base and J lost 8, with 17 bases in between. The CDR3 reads CASSQVVVRRVEKLFF. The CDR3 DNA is TGTGCCAGCAGCCAAGTGGTAGTAAGACGGGTGGAAAAACTGTTTTTT.